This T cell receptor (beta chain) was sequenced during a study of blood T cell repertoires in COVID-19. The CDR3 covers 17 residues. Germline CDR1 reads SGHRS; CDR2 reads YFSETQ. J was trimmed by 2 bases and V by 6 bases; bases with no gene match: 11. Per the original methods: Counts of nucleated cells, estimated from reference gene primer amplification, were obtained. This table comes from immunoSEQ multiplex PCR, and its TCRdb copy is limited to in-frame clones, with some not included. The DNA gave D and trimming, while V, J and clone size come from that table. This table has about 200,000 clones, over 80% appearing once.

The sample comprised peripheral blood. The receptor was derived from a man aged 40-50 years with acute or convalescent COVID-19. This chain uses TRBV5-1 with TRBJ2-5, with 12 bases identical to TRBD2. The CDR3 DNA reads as TGCGCCAGCACCAAAGGACTAGCGGGACGATCACAAGAGACCCAGTACTTC. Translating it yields CASTKGLAGRSQETQYF.